This TCR beta chain comes out of a study of T cells in Graves' hyperthyroidism and ophthalmopathy. Study background: At the time of initial diagnosis and before any treatment, peripheral blood was collected.

The TCR beta CDR3 regions underwent amplification using RNA transcripts as the source. The primer set for the first-round RT-PCR of the TCR CDR3 was HTBI. TCRdb recomputed calls from the multiplex PCR reads with MiXCR, one row per CDR3 protein. The repertoire has about 480,000 distinct CDR3 sequences, approximately 15% of them found once; the top ten carry under 20%. 10 ml of fresh peripheral blood supplied the PBMCs. Study-level results: Blood also contained most expanded thyroid clonotypes above 0.001.

A remark on this clonotype: The antigen remains unidentified.

The clonotype originates from a woman under 30 with Graves' hyperthyroidism. Material: blood.

The CDR3 is CASSLPSGSYEQFF. The CDR3, as DNA: TGTGCCAGCAGCTTACCTAGCGGGAGTTATGAGCAGTTCTTC. The chain combines TRBV7-2 with TRBJ2-1, with 10 bases lining up with TRBD2. V lost 2 bases to trimming and J lost 8 bases; unmatched junction nucleotides: 3. The CDR3 runs 14 residues. Germline V gives CDR1 SGHTA, CDR2 FQGNSA.